The clone carrying this TCR beta chain was detected only a few times. What it binds is unknown. This sample was included in a study of cytomegalovirus exposure and HLA in healthy donors. As for the study in general: Genetic ancestry analysis placed around four fifths of the 410 or so donors that were genotyped in the Caucasian-associated cluster. Whole-study findings and limits: In an earlier analysis, in roughly 600 donors, most V segments appeared productive either ~90% or ~30% of the time.

The PCR had 60 Vbeta and 13 Jbeta primers. The assay was immunoSEQ multiplex PCR, and TCRdb's table has in-frame clones only and misses some. The sample lists approximately 150,000 clones, about 80% occurring once. V lost 1 base and J lost 6, with 15 bases in between. The CDR3 has 14 residues. Germline lookup yields CDR1 GTSNPN and CDR2 SVGIG (reference sequence). Sequencing was carried out using PBMCs. This sequence joins TRBV30 and TRBJ1-1; D is unclear. The clonotype comes from a man aged 25 to 40 in good health and CMV-seropositive. In nucleotides, the CDR3 is TGTGCCTGGAGTGATCCGGGGAGACGAGCTGAAGCTTTCTTT. Residues: CAWSDPGRRAEAFF.